What follows describes a single TCR beta chain. The antigen remains unidentified. This entry comes from a study of cytomegalovirus exposure and HLA in healthy donors. About the research overall: From around 180 million T cells, an earlier analysis saw 110 million or so unique TCR beta sequences.

The PCR had 60 Vbeta and 13 Jbeta primers. Data came from immunoSEQ multiplex PCR; TCRdb stores just in-frame clones and leaves some out. Here the sample spans around 150,000 clones, roughly 73% being singletons. Notes on the study in general: As was reported, the HLA-A and HLA-B alleles of most subjects were accurately predicted from TCR beta sequences.

This clonotype was sampled from a woman in her 40s in good health and CMV-seropositive. Sequencing was done on a sample of PBMCs.

The CDR3: CASSLPGAGDIDTQYF. CDR3 nucleotide sequence: TGTGCCAGCAGTCTGCCGGGGGCGGGAGATATAGATACGCAGTATTTT. V usage is TRBV27 and J usage is TRBJ2-3; tentatively, D is TRBD2 (7 bases). Germline V lookup: CDR1 MNHEY, CDR2 SMNVEV (reference sequence). V was clipped by 5 bases and J by 5 bases, with 20 bases between them. The length of the CDR3 is 16 residues.